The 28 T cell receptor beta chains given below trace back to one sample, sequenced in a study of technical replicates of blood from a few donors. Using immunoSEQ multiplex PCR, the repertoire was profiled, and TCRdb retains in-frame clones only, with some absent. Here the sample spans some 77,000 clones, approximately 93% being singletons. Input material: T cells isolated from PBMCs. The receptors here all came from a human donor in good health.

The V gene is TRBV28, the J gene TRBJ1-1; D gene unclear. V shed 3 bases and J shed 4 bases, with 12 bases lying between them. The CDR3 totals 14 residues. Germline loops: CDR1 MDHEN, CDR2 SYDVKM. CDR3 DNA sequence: TGTGCCAGCAGTTTTTTCTCCATAGTCACTGAAGCTTTCTTT. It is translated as CASSFFSIVTEAFF. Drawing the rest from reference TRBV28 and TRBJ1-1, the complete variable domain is DVKVTQSSRYLVKRTGEKVFLECVQDMDHENMFWYRQDPGLGLRLIYFSYDVKMKEKGDIPEGYSVSREKKERFSLILESASTNQTSMYLCASSFFSIVTEAFFGQGTRLTVV.

CDR3 protein: CASSFRTSISYEQYF. The CDR3 nucleotides read TGTGCCAGCAGCTTTAGGACTAGCATTTCCTACGAGCAGTACTTC. V and J are TRBV11-2 and TRBJ2-7; 8 bases are shared with TRBD2. With V trimmed by 3 bases and J by 1 base, 5 bases remained unmatched. CDR3 size: 15 residues. Germline lookup yields CDR1 SGHAT and CDR2 FQNNGV.

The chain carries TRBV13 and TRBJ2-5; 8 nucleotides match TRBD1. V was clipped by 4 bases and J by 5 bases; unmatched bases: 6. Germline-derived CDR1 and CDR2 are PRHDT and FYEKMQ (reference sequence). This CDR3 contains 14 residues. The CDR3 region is CASSSQGAGETQYF. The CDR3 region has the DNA TGTGCCAGCAGCTCCCAGGGGGCGGGGGAGACCCAGTACTTC.

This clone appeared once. The CDR3 DNA is TGCAGCGTTGTGGGGGGAAACTACAATGAGCAGTTCTTC. Translation: CSVVGGNYNEQFF. This chain joins TRBV29-1 and TRBJ2-1; D might be TRBD2 (6 bases). Germline V gene lookup returns CDR1 SQVTM and CDR2 ANQGSEA. There are 13 residues in the CDR3. Trimming took 4 bases from V and 3 from J, leaving 10 bases between them.

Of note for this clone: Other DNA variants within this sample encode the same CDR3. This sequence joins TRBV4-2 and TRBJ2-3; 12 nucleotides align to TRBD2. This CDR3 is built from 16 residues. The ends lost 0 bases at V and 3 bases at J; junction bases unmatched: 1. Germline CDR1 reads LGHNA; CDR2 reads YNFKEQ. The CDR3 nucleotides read TGTGCCAGCAGCCAAGATCTAGCGGGAGGGACAGATACGCAGTATTTT. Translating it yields CASSQDLAGGTDTQYF.

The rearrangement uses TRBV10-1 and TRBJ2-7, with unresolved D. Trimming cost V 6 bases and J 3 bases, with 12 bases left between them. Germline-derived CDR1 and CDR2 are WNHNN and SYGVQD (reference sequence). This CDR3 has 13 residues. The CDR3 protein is CASSAGISYEQYF. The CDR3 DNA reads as TGCGCCAGCAGCGCAGGAATCAGCTACGAGCAGTACTTC.

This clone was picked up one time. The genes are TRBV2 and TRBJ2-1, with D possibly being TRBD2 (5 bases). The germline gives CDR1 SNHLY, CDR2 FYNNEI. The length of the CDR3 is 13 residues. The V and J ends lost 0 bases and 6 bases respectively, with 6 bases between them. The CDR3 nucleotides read TGTGCCAGCAGTGAAGCCCTAGCCAATGAGCAGTTCTTC. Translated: CASSEALANEQFF.

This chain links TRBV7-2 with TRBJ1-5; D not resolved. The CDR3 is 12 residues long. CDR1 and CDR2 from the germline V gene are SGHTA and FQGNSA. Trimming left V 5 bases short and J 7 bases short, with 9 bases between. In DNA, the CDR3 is TGTGCCAGCAGCGCGGTAGGACAGCCCCAGCATTTT. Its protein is CASSAVGQPQHF.

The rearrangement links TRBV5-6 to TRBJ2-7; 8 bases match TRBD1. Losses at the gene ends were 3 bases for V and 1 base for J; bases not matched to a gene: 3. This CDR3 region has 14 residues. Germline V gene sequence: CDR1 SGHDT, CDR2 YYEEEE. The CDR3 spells CASSSRDRSYEQYF. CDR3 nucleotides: TGTGCCAGCAGCTCCCGGGACAGGTCCTACGAGCAGTACTTC.

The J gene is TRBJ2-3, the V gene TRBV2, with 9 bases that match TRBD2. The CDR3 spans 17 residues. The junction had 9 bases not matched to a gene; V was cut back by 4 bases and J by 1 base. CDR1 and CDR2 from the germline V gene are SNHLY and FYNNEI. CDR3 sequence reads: CASSVDSGGYGTDTQYF. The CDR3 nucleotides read TGTGCCAGCAGTGTTGATAGCGGGGGCTATGGCACAGATACGCAGTATTTT.

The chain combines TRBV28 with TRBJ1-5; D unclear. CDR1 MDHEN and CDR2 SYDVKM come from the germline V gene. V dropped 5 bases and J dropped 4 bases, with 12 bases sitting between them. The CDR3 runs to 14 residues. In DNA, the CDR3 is TGTGCCAGCAGTCTGCTCACGGTAAATCAGCCCCAGCATTTT. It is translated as CASSLLTVNQPQHF. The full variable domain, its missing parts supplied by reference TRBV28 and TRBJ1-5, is DVKVTQSSRYLVKRTGEKVFLECVQDMDHENMFWYRQDPGLGLRLIYFSYDVKMKEKGDIPEGYSVSREKKERFSLILESASTNQTSMYLCASSLLTVNQPQHFGDGTRLSIL.

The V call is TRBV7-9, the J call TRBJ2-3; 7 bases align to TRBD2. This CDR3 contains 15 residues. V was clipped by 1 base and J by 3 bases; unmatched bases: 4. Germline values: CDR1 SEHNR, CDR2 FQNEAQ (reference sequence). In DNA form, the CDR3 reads TGTGCCAGCAGCTTAGGGGGGGGAGTAACAGATACGCAGTATTTT. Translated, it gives CASSLGGGVTDTQYF.

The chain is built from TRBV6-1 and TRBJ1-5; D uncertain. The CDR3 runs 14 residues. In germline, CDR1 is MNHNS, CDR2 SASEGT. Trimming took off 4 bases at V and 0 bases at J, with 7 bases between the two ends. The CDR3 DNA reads TGTGCCAGCAGTGGTGTAAATAGCAATCAGCCCCAGCATTTT. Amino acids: CASSGVNSNQPQHF.

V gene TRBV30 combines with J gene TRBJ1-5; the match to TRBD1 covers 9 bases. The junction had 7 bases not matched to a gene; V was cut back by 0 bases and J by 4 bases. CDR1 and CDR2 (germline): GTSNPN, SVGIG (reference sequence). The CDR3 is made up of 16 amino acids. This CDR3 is CAWSVPATGGNQPQHF. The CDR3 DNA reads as TGTGCCTGGAGTGTACCGGCGACAGGGGGAAATCAGCCCCAGCATTTT.

CDR3 nucleotide sequence: TGCGCCAGCGGAGACAGGCCGAACACTGAAGCTTTCTTT. Encoded protein: CASGDRPNTEAFF. The chain couples TRBV4-1 to TRBJ1-1; D might be TRBD1 (6 bases). This CDR3 contains 13 residues. Per germline, CDR1 MGHRA and CDR2 YSYEKL. V gave up 8 bases and J gave up 1 base, with 11 bases separating them.

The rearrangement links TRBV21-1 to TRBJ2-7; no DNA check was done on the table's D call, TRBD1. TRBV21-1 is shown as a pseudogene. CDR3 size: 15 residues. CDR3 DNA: TGTGCCAGCAGCAAAATGGGGACAGGGATCTACGAGCAGTACTTC. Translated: CASSKMGTGIYEQYF.

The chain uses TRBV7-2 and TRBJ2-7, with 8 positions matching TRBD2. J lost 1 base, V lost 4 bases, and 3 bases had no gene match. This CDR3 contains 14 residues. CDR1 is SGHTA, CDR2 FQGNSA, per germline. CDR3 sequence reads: CASSSGLVSYEQYF. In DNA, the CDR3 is TGTGCCAGCAGCTCGGGACTAGTATCCTACGAGCAGTACTTC.

CDR3 bases: TGTGCCAGCAGCCCTGGAGATGGGGCCAACGTCCTGACTTTC. Protein: CASSPGDGANVLTF. The chain is built from TRBV14 and TRBJ2-6; no definite D call. The CDR3 is 14 residues long. The germline CDR1 and CDR2 sequences are SGHDN and FVKESK. V lost 4 bases to trimming and J lost 3 bases, with 7 bases between them.

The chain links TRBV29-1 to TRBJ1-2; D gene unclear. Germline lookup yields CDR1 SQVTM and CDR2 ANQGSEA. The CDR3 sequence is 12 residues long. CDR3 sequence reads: CGLGGNQYGYTF. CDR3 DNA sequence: TGCGGGCTTGGCGGGAATCAGTATGGCTACACCTTC.

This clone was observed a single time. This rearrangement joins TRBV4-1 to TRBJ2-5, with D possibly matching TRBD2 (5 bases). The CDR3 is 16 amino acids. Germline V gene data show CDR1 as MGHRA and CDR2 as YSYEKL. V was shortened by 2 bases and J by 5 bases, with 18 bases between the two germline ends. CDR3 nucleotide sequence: TGCGCCAGCAGCCAAATGGGAGCGGTCTTTTTGGAGACCCAGTACTTC. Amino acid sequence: CASSQMGAVFLETQYF.

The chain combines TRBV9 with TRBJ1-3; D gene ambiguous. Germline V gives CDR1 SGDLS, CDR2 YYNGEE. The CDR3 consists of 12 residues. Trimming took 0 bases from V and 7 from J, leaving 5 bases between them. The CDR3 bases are TGTGCCAGCAGCGTAGATTCGAACACCATATATTTT. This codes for CASSVDSNTIYF.

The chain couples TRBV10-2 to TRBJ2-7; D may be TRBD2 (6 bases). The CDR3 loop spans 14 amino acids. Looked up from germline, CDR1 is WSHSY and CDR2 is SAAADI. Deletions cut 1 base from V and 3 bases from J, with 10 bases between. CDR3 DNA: TGCGCCAGCAGTGAGTACGGGGGTTACTACGAGCAGTACTTC. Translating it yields CASSEYGGYYEQYF.

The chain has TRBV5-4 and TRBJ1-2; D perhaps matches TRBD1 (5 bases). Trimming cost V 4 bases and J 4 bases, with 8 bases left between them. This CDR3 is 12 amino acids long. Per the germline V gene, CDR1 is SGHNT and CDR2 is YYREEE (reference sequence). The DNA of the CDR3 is TGTGCCAGCAGCACTGACAGCTATGGCTACACCTTC. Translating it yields CASSTDSYGYTF.

Here the CDR3 reads CASSFHRQNEQYF. The CDR3 DNA reads as TGTGCCAGCAGTTTTCACAGGCAAAACGAGCAGTACTTC. This chain joins TRBV6-6 and TRBJ2-7, with D possibly being TRBD1 (5 bases). Trimming pared 4 bases from V and 5 bases from J, leaving 12 bases between. Germline assignment: CDR1 MNHNY and CDR2 SVGAGI (reference sequence). CDR3 size: 13 residues.

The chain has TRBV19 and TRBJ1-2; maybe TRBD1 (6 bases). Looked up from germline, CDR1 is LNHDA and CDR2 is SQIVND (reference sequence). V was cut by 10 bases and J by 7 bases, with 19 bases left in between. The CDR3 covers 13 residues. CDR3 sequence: CATGDTGFVGYTF. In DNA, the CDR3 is TGTGCCACAGGGGACACCGGCTTTGTTGGCTACACCTTC.

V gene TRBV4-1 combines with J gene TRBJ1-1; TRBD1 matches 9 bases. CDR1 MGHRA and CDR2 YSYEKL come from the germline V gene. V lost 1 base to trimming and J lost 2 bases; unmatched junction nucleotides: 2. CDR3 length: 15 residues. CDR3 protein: CASSQGDRDNTEAFF. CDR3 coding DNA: TGCGCCAGCAGCCAAGGGGACAGGGATAACACTGAAGCTTTCTTT.

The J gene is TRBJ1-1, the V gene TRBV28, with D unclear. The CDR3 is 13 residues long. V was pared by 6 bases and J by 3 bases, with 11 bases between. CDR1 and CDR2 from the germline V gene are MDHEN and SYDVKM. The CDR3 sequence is CASRTRLHTEAFF. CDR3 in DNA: TGTGCCAGCAGGACTCGCCTTCACACTGAAGCTTTCTTT.

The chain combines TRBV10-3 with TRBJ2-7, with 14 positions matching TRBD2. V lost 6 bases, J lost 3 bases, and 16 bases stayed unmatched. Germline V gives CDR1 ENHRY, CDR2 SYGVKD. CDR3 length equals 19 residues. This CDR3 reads CAISPQLGLAGEGHYEQYF. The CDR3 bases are TGTGCCATCAGCCCTCAGCTGGGACTAGCGGGAGAGGGGCACTACGAGCAGTACTTC.